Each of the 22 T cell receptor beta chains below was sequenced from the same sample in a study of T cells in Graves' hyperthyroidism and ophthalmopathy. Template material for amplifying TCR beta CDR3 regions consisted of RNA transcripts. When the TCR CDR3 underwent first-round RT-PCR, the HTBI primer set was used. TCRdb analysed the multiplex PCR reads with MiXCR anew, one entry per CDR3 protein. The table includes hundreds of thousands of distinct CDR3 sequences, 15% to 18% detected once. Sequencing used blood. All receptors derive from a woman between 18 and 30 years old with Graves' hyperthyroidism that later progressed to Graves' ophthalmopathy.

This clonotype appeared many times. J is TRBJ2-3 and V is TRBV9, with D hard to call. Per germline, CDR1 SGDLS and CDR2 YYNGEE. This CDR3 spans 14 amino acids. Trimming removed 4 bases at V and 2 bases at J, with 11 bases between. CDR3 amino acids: CASSSRSFTDTQYF. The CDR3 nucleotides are TGTGCCAGCAGCTCCCGGTCGTTCACAGATACGCAGTATTTT. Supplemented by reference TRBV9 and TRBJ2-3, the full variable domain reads DSGVTQTPKHLITATGQRVTLRCSPRSGDLSVYWYQQSLDQGLQFLIQYYNGEERAKGNILERFSAQQFPDLHSELNLSSLELGDSALYFCASSSRSFTDTQYFGPGTRLTVL.

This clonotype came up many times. This CDR3 is CASSHREANNSPLHF. The CDR3 nucleotides are TGTGCCAGCAGCCACCGGGAGGCTAATAATTCACCCCTCCACTTT. The V and J genes are TRBV3-1 and TRBJ1-6; D ambiguous. Germline lookup yields CDR1 LGHDT and CDR2 YNNKEL (reference sequence). The germline V and J ends were trimmed by 3 bases and 5 bases, with 11 bases remaining between them. The CDR3 length is 15 residues.

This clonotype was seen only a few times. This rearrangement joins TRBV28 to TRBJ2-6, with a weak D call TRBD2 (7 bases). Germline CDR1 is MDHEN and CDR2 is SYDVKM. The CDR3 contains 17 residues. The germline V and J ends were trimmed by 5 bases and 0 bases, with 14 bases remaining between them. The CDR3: CASSGGGGGSGANVLTF. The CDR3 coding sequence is TGTGCCAGCAGTGGGGGGGGGGGCGGCTCTGGGGCCAACGTCCTGACTTTC. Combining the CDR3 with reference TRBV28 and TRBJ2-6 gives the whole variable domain DVKVTQSSRYLVKRTGEKVFLECVQDMDHENMFWYRQDPGLGLRLIYFSYDVKMKEKGDIPEGYSVSREKKERFSLILESASTNQTSMYLCASSGGGGGSGANVLTFGAGSRLTVL.

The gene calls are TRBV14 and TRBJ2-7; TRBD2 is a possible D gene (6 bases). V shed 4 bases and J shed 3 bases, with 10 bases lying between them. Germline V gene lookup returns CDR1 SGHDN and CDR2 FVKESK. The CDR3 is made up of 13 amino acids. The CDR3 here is CASSLTSYYEQYF. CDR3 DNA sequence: TGTGCCAGCAGCCTTACTAGCTACTACGAGCAGTACTTC.

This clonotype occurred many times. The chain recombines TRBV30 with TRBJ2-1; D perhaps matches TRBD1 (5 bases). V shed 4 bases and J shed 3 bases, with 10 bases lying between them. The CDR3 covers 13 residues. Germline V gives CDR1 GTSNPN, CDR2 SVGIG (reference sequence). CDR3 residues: CAWNLGVYNEQFF. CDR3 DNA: TGTGCCTGGAATTTAGGGGTCTACAATGAGCAGTTCTTC.

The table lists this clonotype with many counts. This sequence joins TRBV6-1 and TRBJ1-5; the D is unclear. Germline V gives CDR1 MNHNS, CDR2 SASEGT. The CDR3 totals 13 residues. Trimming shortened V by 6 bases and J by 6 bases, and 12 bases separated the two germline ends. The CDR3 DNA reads TGTGCCAGCAGCCTGGGTCATACTCAGCCCCAGCATTTT. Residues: CASSLGHTQPQHF.

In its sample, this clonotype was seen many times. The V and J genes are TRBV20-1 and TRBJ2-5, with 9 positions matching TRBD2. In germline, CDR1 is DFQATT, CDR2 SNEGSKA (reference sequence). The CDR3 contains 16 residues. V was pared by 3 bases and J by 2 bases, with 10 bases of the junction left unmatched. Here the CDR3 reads CSARSIASGKQETQYF. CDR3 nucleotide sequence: TGCAGTGCTAGGAGTATCGCTAGCGGGAAACAAGAGACCCAGTACTTC.

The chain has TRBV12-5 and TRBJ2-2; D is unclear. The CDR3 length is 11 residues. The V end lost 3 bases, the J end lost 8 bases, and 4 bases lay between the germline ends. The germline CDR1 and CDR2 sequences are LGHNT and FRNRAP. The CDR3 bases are TGTGCTAGTGGTTTTGGGGGGGAGCTGTTTTTT. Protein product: CASGFGGELFF.

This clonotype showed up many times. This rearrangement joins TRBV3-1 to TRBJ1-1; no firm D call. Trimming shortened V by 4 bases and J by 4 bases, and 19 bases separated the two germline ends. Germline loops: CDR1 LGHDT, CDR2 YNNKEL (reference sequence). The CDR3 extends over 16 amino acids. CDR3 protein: CASSPALTMKGTEAFF. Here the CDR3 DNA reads TGTGCCAGCAGCCCCGCCCTCACAATGAAGGGCACTGAAGCTTTCTTT. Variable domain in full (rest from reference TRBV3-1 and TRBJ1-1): DTAVSQTPKYLVTQMGNDKSIKCEQNLGHDTMYWYKQDSKKFLKIMFSYNNKELIINETVPNRFSPKSPDKAHLNLHINSLELGDSAVYFCASSPALTMKGTEAFFGQGTRLTVV.

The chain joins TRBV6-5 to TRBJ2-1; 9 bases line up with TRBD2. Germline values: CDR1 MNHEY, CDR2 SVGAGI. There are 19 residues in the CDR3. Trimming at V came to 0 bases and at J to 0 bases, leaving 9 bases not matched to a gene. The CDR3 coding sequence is TGTGCCAGCAGTTACTCCAGAGCCCTTAGCGGGAGCTCCTACAATGAGCAGTTCTTC. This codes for CASSYSRALSGSSYNEQFF.

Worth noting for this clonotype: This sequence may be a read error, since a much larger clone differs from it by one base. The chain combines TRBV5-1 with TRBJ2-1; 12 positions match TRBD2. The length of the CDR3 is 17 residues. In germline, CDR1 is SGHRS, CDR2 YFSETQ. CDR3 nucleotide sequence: TGCGCCAGCAGCTTACTAGCGGGGGGAATGTCCTTCAATGAGCAGTTCTTC. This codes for CASSLLAGGMSFNEQFF. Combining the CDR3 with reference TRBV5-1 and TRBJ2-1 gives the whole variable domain KAGVTQTPRYLIKTRGQQVTLSCSPISGHRSVSWYQQTPGQGLQFLFEYFSETQRNKGNFPGRFSGRQFSNSRSEMNVSTLELGDSALYLCASSLLAGGMSFNEQFFGPGTRLTVL.

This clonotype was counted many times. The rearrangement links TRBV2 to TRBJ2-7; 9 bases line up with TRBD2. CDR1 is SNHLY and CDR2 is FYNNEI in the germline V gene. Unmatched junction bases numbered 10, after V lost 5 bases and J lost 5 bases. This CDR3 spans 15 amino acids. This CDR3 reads CASSYGLALPNEQYF. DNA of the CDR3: TGTGCCAGCAGTTACGGACTAGCGTTGCCTAACGAGCAGTACTTC. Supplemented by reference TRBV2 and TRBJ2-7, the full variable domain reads EPEVTQTPSHQVTQMGQEVILRCVPISNHLYFYWYRQILGQKVEFLVSFYNNEISEKSEIFDDQFSVERPDGSNFTLKIRSTKLEDSAMYFCASSYGLALPNEQYFGPGTRLTVT.

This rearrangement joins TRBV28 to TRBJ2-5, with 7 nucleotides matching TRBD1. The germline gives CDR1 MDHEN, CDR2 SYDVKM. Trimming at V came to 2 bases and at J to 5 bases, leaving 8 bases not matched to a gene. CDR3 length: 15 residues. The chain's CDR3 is CASSLKGGIRETQYF. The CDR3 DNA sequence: TGTGCCAGCAGTTTAAAAGGGGGCATTCGGGAGACCCAGTACTTC.

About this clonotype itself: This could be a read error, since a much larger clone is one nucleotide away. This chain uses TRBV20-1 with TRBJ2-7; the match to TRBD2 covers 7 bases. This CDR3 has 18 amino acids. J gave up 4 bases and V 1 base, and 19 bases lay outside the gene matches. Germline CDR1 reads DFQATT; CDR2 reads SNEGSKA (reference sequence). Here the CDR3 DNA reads TGCAGTGCTAGAGGTGCCCTGTCCAAAGCGGGAAAGGTTTACGAGCAGTACTTC. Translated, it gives CSARGALSKAGKVYEQYF.

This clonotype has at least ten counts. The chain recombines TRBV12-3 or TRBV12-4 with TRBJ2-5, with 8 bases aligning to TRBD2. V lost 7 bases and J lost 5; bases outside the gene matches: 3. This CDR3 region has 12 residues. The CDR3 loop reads CASKTGGETQYF. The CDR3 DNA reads TGTGCCAGCAAGACGGGGGGGGAGACCCAGTACTTC.

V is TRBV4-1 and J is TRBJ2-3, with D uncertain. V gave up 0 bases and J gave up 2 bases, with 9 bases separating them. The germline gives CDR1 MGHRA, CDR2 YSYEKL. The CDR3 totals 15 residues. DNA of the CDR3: TGCGCCAGCAGCCAAGATCCTATTTTCACAGATACGCAGTATTTT. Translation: CASSQDPIFTDTQYF.

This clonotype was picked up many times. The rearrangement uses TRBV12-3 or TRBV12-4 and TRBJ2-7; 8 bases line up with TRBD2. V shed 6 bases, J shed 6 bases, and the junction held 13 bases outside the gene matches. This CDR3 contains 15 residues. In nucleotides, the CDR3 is TGTGCCAGCAGCCCAGCGGGGCTAGCGGGCGGCGAGCAGTACTTC. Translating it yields CASSPAGLAGGEQYF.

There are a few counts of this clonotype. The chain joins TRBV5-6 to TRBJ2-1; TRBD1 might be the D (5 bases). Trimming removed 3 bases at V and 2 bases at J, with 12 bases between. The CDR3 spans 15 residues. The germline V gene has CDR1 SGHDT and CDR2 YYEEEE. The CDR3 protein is CASSSNDRPYNEQFF. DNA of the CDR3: TGTGCCAGCAGCTCCAATGACAGACCCTACAATGAGCAGTTCTTC.

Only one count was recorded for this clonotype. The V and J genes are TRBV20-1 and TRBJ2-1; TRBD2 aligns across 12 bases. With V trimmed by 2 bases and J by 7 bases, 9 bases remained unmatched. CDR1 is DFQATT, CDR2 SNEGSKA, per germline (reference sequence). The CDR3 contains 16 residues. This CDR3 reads CSARSLAGGPSNEQFF. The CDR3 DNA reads TGCAGTGCTAGAAGCCTAGCGGGAGGGCCTTCGAATGAGCAGTTCTTC.

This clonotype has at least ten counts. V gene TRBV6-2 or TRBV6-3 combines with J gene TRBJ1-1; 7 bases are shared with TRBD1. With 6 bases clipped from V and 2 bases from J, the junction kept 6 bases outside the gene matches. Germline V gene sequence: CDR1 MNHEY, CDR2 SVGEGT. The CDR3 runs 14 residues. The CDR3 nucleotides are TGTGCCAGCAGGGGAGGGACAGCAAACACTGAAGCTTTCTTT. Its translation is CASRGGTANTEAFF.

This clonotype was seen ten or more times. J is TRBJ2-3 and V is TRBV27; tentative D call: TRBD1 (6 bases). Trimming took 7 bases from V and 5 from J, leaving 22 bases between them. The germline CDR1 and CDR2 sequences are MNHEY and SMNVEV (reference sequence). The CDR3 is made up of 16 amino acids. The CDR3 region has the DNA TGTGCCAGCACCGAGTGGGGGCCAGGGGAAGGAGATACGCAGTATTTT. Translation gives CASTEWGPGEGDTQYF.

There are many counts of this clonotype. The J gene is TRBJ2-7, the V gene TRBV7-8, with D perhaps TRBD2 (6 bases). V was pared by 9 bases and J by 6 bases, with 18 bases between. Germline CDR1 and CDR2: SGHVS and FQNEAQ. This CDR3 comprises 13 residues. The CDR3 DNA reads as TGTGCCAGTGGCGCGGGAAGACCTCTCGAGCAGTACTTC. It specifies CASGAGRPLEQYF.